The 8 T cell receptor beta chains below all came from one sample that was sequenced in a study of patients and donors after allogeneic stem cell transplantation. TCRdb re-called the RT-PCR reads through MiXCR, storing one row per CDR3 protein. The data show approximately 200,000 distinct CDR3 sequences, 35% to 45% seen once. The sample was blood, either unsorted or a sorted T cell fraction (not recorded which). The source of these receptors is a human donor who was either an allogeneic HSCT recipient or a stem cell or donor lymphocyte infusion donor (not recorded which). It is not recorded whose cells these are; they may come from a transplant donor.

This clonotype has only a few counts. V and J are TRBV12-3 or TRBV12-4 and TRBJ1-5; D is unresolved. The CDR3 is made up of 16 amino acids. The germline V and J ends were trimmed by 1 base and 0 bases, with 10 bases remaining between them. The CDR3 bases are TGTGCCAGCAGTTTAGGGCAGACGGATAGCAATCAGCCCCAGCATTTT. Translated: CASSLGQTDSNQPQHF.

The chain is built from TRBV20-1 and TRBJ2-7; 9 positions agree with TRBD2. CDR1 and CDR2 from the germline V gene are DFQATT and SNEGSKA (reference sequence). J lost 3 bases, V lost 3 bases, and 6 bases had no gene match. The CDR3 contains 14 residues. For the CDR3, the DNA is TGCAGTGCTAGGAAGCGGGGGGATATCTACGAGCAGTACTTC. It yields the protein CSARKRGDIYEQYF.

This chain uses TRBV28 with TRBJ2-5; 9 nucleotides match TRBD1. The CDR3 consists of 13 residues. V trimming: 5 bases; J trimming: 3 bases; junction bases outside the gene matches: 1. CDR1 and CDR2 (germline): MDHEN, SYDVKM. In DNA form, the CDR3 reads TGTGCCAGCAGTACAGGGGGCGAAGAGACCCAGTACTTC. Its protein product is CASSTGGEETQYF.

The V gene is TRBV27, the J gene TRBJ2-5; no clear D gene. The CDR3 runs 11 residues. The V end lost 4 bases, the J end lost 6 bases, and 6 bases lay between the germline ends. The germline CDR1 and CDR2 sequences are MNHEY and SMNVEV (reference sequence). CDR3 DNA: TGTGCCAGCAGTTCACAGAAGACCCAGTACTTC. The encoded protein is CASSSQKTQYF.

The chain recombines TRBV27 with TRBJ2-7, with 9 bases fitting TRBD1. This CDR3 is built from 14 residues. Unmatched junction bases numbered 4, after V lost 2 bases and J lost 5 bases. The germline V gene has CDR1 MNHEY and CDR2 SMNVEV (reference sequence). The CDR3 nucleotides read TGTGCCAGCAGTTTAACAGGGACAGGGAACGAGCAGTACTTC. This gives the protein CASSLTGTGNEQYF.

This chain uses TRBV6-5 with TRBJ2-7; D not certain. The CDR3 covers 14 residues. Trimming shortened V by 6 bases and J by 0 bases, and 12 bases separated the two germline ends. The germline V gene has CDR1 MNHEY and CDR2 SVGAGI. The CDR3: CASSPVRSSYEQYF. In nucleotides, the CDR3 is TGTGCCAGCAGCCCTGTCCGGAGCTCCTACGAGCAGTACTTC.

The V gene is TRBV10-3, the J gene TRBJ2-7; 7 bases map to TRBD1. This CDR3 is 14 amino acids long. Trimming cost V 5 bases and J 3 bases; bases outside gene matches: 7. Germline V gives CDR1 ENHRY, CDR2 SYGVKD. The chain's CDR3 is CAISPGQPDYEQYF. CDR3 sequence (DNA): TGTGCCATCAGTCCGGGACAGCCAGACTACGAGCAGTACTTC.

This clonotype was found a few times. The chain joins TRBV20-1 to TRBJ1-4, with a possible D match to TRBD1 (6 bases). The V gene lost 6 bases and the J gene lost 6 bases, with 11 bases spanning the gap. The CDR3 extends over 12 amino acids. Per germline, CDR1 DFQATT and CDR2 SNEGSKA (reference sequence). The CDR3 bases are TGCAGTGCCCCCCGGGGGCATGAAAAACTGTTTTTT. Its translation: CSAPRGHEKLFF.